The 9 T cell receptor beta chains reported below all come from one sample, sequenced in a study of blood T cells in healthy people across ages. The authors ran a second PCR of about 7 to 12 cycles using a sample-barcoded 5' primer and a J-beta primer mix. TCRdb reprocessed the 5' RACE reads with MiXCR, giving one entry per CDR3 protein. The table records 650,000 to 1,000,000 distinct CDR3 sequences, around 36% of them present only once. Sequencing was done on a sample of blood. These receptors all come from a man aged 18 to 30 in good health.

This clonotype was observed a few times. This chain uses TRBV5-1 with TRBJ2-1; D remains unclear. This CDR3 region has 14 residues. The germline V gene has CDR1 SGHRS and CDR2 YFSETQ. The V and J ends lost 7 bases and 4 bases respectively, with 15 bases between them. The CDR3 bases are TGCGCCAGCCCCCGGACCAGGAATTACAATGAGCAGTTCTTC. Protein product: CASPRTRNYNEQFF.

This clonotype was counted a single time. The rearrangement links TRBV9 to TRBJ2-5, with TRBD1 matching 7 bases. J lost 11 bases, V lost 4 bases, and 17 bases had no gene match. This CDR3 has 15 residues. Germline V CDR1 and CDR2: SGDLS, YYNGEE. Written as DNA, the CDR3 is TGTGCCAGCAGCCAAACAGGGGTCCCCTACAATGAGCAGTACTTC. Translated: CASSQTGVPYNEQYF.

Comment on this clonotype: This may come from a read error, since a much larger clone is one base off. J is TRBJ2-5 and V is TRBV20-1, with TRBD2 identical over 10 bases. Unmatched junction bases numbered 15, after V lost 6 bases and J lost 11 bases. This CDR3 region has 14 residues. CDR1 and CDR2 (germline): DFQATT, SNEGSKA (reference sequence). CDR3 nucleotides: TGCAGTGCCTCCGAGCGGGGGGGAAACAATGAGCAGTACTTC. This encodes CSASERGGNNEQYF.

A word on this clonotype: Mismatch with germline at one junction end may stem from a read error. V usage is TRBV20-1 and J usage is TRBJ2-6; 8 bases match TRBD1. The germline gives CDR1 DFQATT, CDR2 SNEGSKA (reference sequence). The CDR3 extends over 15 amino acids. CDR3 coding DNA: TGCAGTGCCATCGACAGGGGATCTGCGGCCAACGTCCTGACTTTC. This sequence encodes CSAIDRGSAANVLTF.

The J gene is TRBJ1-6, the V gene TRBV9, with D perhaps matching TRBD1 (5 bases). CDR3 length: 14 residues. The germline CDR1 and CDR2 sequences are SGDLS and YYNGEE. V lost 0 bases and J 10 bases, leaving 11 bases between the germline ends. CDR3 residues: CASSVEQGRSPLHF. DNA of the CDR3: TGTGCCAGCAGCGTAGAGCAGGGCAGGTCACCCCTCCACTTT.

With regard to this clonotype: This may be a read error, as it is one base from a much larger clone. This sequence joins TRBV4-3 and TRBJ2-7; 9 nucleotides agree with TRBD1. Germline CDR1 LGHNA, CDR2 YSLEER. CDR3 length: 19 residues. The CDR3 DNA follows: TGCGCCAGCAGCCAAGAAACCGGGACAGGGCTTTTTCGCTCCCACGAGCAGTACTTC. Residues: CASSQETGTGLFRSHEQYF.

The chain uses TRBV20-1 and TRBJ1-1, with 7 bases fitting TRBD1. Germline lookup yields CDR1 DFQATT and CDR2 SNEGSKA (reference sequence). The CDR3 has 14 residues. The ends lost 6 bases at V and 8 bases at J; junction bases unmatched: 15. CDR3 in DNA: TGCAGTGCGCCGGGGGAGACAGGGATTTTGGAAGCTTTCTTT. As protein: CSAPGETGILEAFF.

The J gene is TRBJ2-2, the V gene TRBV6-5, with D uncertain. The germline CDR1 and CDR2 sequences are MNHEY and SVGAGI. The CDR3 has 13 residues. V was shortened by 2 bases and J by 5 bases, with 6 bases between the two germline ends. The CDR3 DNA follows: TGTGCCAGCAGTTACGGCAGAACCGGGGAGCTGTTTTTT. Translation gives CASSYGRTGELFF.

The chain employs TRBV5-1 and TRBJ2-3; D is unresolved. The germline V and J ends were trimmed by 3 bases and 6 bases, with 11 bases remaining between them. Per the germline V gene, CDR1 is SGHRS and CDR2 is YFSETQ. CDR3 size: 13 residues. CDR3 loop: CASSSPSWDTQYF. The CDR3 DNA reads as TGCGCCAGCAGCTCCCCAAGCTGGGATACGCAGTATTTT.